The T cell receptor (beta chain) described here comes from a study of blood T cell repertoires in COVID-19. Looking at the study overall: Nucleic acid was either cDNA or gDNA, and it came from T cells, B-cell-depleted T cells, or PBMCs.

In the original analysis: Estimated nucleated cell counts came from reference gene primer amplification. Profiled with immunoSEQ multiplex PCR; TCRdb holds only in-frame clones, not every one. For V, J and clone size, that table is used; D and trimming come from the DNA. Among hundreds of thousands of clones listed, 75% to 85% were seen once. V gave up 1 base and J gave up 9 bases, with 10 bases separating them. The CDR3 contains 13 residues. Source material: peripheral blood. This clonotype was obtained from a human donor in a cohort sampled during active COVID-19. This chain connects TRBV12-3 or TRBV12-4 to TRBJ2-1; tentatively, D is TRBD2 (6 bases). This chain's CDR3 is CASSLGLEGEQFF. The CDR3 DNA is TGTGCCAGCAGTTTAGGACTAGAGGGTGAGCAGTTCTTC.